These 16 T cell receptor beta chains were sequenced from one sample in a study of T cell repertoires in cytomegalovirus infection (dated by TCRdb to the late 2010s). Sequencing was performed on an Illumina HiSeq 1500. Using fastp trimming at Q25 and MiXCR clonotype assembly, TCRdb reanalyzed the public sequencing data and kept in-frame beta chains. Every CDR3 protein is listed once, alongside the most common genes and DNA of its rows. The sample records hundreds of thousands of distinct CDR3 sequences, roughly 26% of which are singletons. Of the sample, roughly 8% falls within the top ten clones. The source material was CD8+ T cells from PBMCs. Receptor source: a human donor in good health (CMV status not recorded). Some clones in this sample may be carry-over from other donors' samples.

This clonotype was detected ten times or more. The genes are TRBV10-3 and TRBJ2-2; D is uncertain. Germline lookup yields CDR1 ENHRY and CDR2 SYGVKD. The CDR3 has 11 amino acids. The germline V and J ends were trimmed by 3 bases and 6 bases, with 2 bases remaining between them. The CDR3 is CAISDPGELFF. CDR3 sequence (DNA): TGTGCCATCAGTGATCCCGGGGAGCTGTTTTTT.

On this clonotype itself: Just one base apart from a much larger clone, this may be a read error. The chain uses TRBV10-3 and TRBJ1-6; D call uncertain. Germline CDR1 reads ENHRY; CDR2 reads SYGVKD. This CDR3 has 13 amino acids. In nucleotides, the CDR3 is TGTGCCATCAATGAGTCGGCGAATTCACCCCTCCACTTT. Amino acids: CAINESANSPLHF.

V is TRBV7-9 and J is TRBJ1-2, with D unclear. The CDR3 sequence is 14 residues long. Germline CDR1 is SEHNR and CDR2 is FQNEAQ (reference sequence). The V end was cut by 0 bases, the J end by 4 bases, with 9 bases between. CDR3 in amino acids: CASSLAVLPYGYTF. Written as DNA, the CDR3 is TGTGCCAGCAGCTTAGCGGTACTGCCCTATGGCTACACCTTC.

J is TRBJ2-7 and V is TRBV20-1; 12 positions match TRBD1. From germline, CDR1 is DFQATT and CDR2 SNEGSKA (reference sequence). V was clipped by 0 bases and J by 3 bases; unmatched bases: 12. This CDR3 spans 18 amino acids. In DNA form, the CDR3 reads TGCAGTGCTAGAGATGTTCAGGGAGGGGACAGGGGGCTCTACGAGCAGTACTTC. It yields the protein CSARDVQGGDRGLYEQYF.

This clonotype appeared a few times. This rearrangement joins TRBV20-1 to TRBJ2-7; the D is unclear. V shed 0 bases and J shed 2 bases, with 8 bases lying between them. Germline V gene data show CDR1 as DFQATT and CDR2 as SNEGSKA (reference sequence). The CDR3 covers 13 residues. CDR3 sequence (DNA): TGCAGTGCTAGAGATCAAGGTACCTACGAGCAGTACTTC. Amino acid sequence: CSARDQGTYEQYF.

The chain combines TRBV6-6 with TRBJ2-5; D ambiguous. This CDR3 spans 19 amino acids. Per the germline V gene, CDR1 is MNHNY and CDR2 is SVGAGI (reference sequence). Trimming pared 2 bases from V and 7 bases from J, leaving 29 bases between. As DNA, the CDR3 is TGTGCCAGCAGTTACGTGGAGCGTTTTGCTACAAGAACATTGGGGACCCAGTACTTC. Protein: CASSYVERFATRTLGTQYF.

This clonotype was counted many times. The V call is TRBV7-2, the J call TRBJ2-3; the D gene is possibly TRBD2 (5 bases). Germline values: CDR1 SGHTA, CDR2 FQGNSA. V was pared by 1 base and J by 4 bases, with 18 bases between. The CDR3 has 17 residues. The DNA of the CDR3 is TGTGCCAGCAGCTTAGAGGCTTGGGGTTCGGAGGCAGATACGCAGTATTTT. Its protein product is CASSLEAWGSEADTQYF.

The genes are TRBV7-9 and TRBJ2-1; 12 nucleotides align to TRBD2. Germline V CDR1 and CDR2: SEHNR, FQNEAQ (reference sequence). This CDR3 spans 20 amino acids. V lost 3 bases and J lost 2; bases outside the gene matches: 14. The CDR3: CASSFRSGLAGTSAYNEQFF. CDR3 nucleotides: TGTGCCAGCAGCTTCCGGTCCGGACTAGCGGGGACTTCGGCCTACAATGAGCAGTTCTTC.

This clonotype was observed many times. V gene TRBV11-2 combines with J gene TRBJ1-1; D is undetermined. From germline, CDR1 is SGHAT and CDR2 FQNNGV. This CDR3 comprises 14 residues. Trimming pared 5 bases from V and 1 base from J, leaving 11 bases between. The CDR3 loop is CASSPWKGNTEAFF. The CDR3 DNA follows: TGTGCCAGCAGCCCTTGGAAGGGGAACACTGAAGCTTTCTTT.

The chain combines TRBV6-6 with TRBJ2-2; 7 bases match TRBD2. In germline, CDR1 is MNHNY, CDR2 SVGAGI (reference sequence). V gave up 6 bases and J gave up 1 base; unmatched junction bases: 5. The CDR3 has 15 residues. The CDR3 reads CASSQAGWNTGELFF. The CDR3 DNA reads TGTGCCAGCAGCCAAGCGGGATGGAACACCGGGGAGCTGTTTTTT.

The genes are TRBV12-3 or TRBV12-4 and TRBJ2-7, with D perhaps TRBD1 (6 bases). V dropped 3 bases and J dropped 0 bases, with 21 bases sitting between them. CDR3 length equals 18 residues. The CDR3 nucleotides read TGTGCCAGCAGTTTGGCAGCTCGTGGGGGCCTGAACTCCTACGAGCAGTACTTC. It is translated as CASSLAARGGLNSYEQYF.

This clonotype came up a few times. The chain employs TRBV6-2 or TRBV6-3 and TRBJ2-7, with D uncertain. The CDR3 length is 12 residues. Per the germline V gene, CDR1 is MNHEY and CDR2 is SVGEGT. Deletions cut 5 bases from V and 6 bases from J, with 11 bases between. CDR3 DNA: TGTGCCAGCAGTAAAGGGTCAGGCGAGCAGTACGTC. It translates to CASSKGSGEQYV.

Many counts were recorded for this clonotype. V usage is TRBV7-8 and J usage is TRBJ2-2, with 12 bases lining up with TRBD2. This CDR3 has 17 residues. Looked up from germline, CDR1 is SGHVS and CDR2 is FQNEAQ. The J segment lost 1 base and the V segment lost 4 bases, leaving 4 bases of the junction unmatched. CDR3 protein: CASSWTSGERNTGELFF. The CDR3 coding sequence is TGTGCCAGCAGCTGGACTAGCGGGGAGAGGAACACCGGGGAGCTGTTTTTT.

This clonotype has just a few counts. The genes are TRBV25-1 and TRBJ2-1; D remains ambiguous. Trimming took 1 base from V and 0 from J, leaving 16 bases between them. From germline, CDR1 is MGHDK and CDR2 SYGVNS. The length of the CDR3 is 18 residues. CDR3 sequence: CASSEFFELRSSYNEQFF. The CDR3 region has the DNA TGTGCCAGCAGTGAATTTTTCGAGCTCCGGAGCTCCTACAATGAGCAGTTCTTC. The variable domain in full, completed from reference TRBV25-1 and TRBJ2-1, reads EADIYQTPRYLVIGTGKKITLECSQTMGHDKMYWYQQDPGMELHLIHYSYGVNSTEKGDLSSESTVSRIRTEHFPLTLESARPSHTSQYLCASSEFFELRSSYNEQFFGPGTRLTVL.

The CDR3 loop reads CASSFRGSGYTF. DNA for the CDR3: TGTGCCAGCAGTTTCAGGGGATCAGGCTACACCTTC. J is TRBJ1-2 and V is TRBV28; D is possibly TRBD1 (6 bases). In germline, CDR1 is MDHEN, CDR2 SYDVKM. This CDR3 contains 12 residues. The V gene lost 3 bases and the J gene lost 8 bases, with 10 bases spanning the gap.

The V call is TRBV12-3 or TRBV12-4, the J call TRBJ2-7, with unresolved D. V lost 0 bases to trimming and J lost 3 bases, with 9 bases between them. This CDR3 has 14 residues. DNA of the CDR3: TGTGCCAGCAGTTTAGCCCCGAGTGGCTACGAGCAGTACTTC. Translated, it gives CASSLAPSGYEQYF.